This TCR beta chain was sequenced in a study of blood T cell repertoires in COVID-19. At the level of the study: There were acute and convalescent COVID-19 samples, and they came from the United States, Italy and Spain. The cDNA or gDNA used as material had been derived from T cells, B-cell-depleted T cells, or PBMCs.

There are 15 residues in the CDR3. Germline V gives CDR1 SGHRS, CDR2 YFSETQ. With 3 bases removed from V and 6 bases from J, the gap between germline ends came to 18 bases. In the original workflow: Cell counts per sample came from amplifying reference gene primers. The protocol was immunoSEQ multiplex PCR, while the TCRdb copy is restricted to in-frame clones and leaves out a portion. The V and J calls and clone size were taken over from that table, and D and trimming were inferred from the DNA. The sample lists 200,000 to 300,000 clones; 84% were seen once. This sequence was found in a human donor in a cohort sampled during active COVID-19. The V and J genes are TRBV5-1 and TRBJ1-2; D remains unclear. The source material was peripheral blood. The CDR3 loop is CASSSRGENPNGYTF. CDR3 nucleotide sequence: TGCGCCAGCAGCTCCCGCGGGGAAAACCCTAATGGCTACACCTTC.